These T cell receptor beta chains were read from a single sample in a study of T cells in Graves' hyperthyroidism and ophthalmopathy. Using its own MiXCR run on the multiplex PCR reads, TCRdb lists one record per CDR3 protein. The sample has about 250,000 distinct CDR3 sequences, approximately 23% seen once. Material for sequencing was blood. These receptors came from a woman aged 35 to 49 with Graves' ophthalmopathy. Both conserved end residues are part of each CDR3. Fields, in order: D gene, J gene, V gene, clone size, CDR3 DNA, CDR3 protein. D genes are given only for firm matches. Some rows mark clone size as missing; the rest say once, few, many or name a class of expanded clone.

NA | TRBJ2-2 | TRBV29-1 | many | TGCAGCGCCCTAGGGCAGGCGAACACCGGGGAGCTGTTTTTT | CSALGQANTGELFF
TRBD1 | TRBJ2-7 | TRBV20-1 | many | TGCAGTGCCCCAGGGGGTCCGGGCGAGCAGTACTTC | CSAPGGPGEQYF
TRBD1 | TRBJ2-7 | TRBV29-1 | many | TGCAGCGCCTCGGGACAGATCTCCTACGAGCAGTACTTC | CSASGQISYEQYF
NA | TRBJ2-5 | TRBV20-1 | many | TGCAGTGCTAGAGCCCCCCTAGACCGAACGGGAGTCGAAGAGACCCAGTACTTC | CSARAPLDRTGVEETQYF
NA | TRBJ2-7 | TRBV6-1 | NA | TGTGCCAGCAGGAACCAAGGGGGGAGCGGTAACGAGCAGTACTTC | CASRNQGGSGNEQYF
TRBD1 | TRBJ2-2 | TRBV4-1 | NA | TGCGCCAGCACCTCGACAGGGACGGTTGACACCGGGGAGCTGTTTTTT | CASTSTGTVDTGELFF
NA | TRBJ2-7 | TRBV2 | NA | TGTGCCAGCAGTGATAGGTCTAGCGTCATCGGCGAGCAGTACTTC | CASSDRSSVIGEQYF
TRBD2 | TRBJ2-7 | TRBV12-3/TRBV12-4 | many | TGTGCCAGCAGACTTGGGGCTAGCGGGTCCTACGAGCAGTACTTC | CASRLGASGSYEQYF
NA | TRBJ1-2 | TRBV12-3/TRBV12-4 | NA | TGTGCCAGCAGGTCGGACGGGTATGGCTACACCTTC | CASRSDGYGYTF
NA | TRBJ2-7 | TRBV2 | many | TGTGCCAGCAGTCCGGGACCGCTGAGGGTCGAGCAGTACTTC | CASSPGPLRVEQYF
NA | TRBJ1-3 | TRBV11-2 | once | TGTGCCAGCAGCTTATCCGGGGGATCTGGAAACACCATATATTTT | CASSLSGGSGNTIYF
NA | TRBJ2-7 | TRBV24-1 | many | TGTGCCACCAGTGATCCGGGCCATTCCTACGAGCAGTACTTC | CATSDPGHSYEQYF
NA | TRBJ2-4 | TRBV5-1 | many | TGCGCCAGCAGCTTGCCGGGGCAGGGTTCCATTCAGTACTTC | CASSLPGQGSIQYF
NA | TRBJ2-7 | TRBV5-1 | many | TGCGCCAGCACCCTTGGAGAAAGTGAGCAGTACTTC | CASTLGESEQYF
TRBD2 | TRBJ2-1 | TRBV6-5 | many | TGTGCCAGCAGTTCCATCGCGCTAGCGGGAGGGCGCTATGAGCAGTTCTTC | CASSSIALAGGRYEQFF
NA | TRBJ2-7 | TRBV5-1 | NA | TGCGCCGGCAGCATCTTCGGGGAACTCGGCGAGCAGTACTTC | CAGSIFGELGEQYF
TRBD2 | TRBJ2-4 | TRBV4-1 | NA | TGCGCCAGCAGCCAAGTTCAAGCGGCTAGCGGGAGGGCGGGGGCCAAAAACATTCAGTACTTC | CASSQVQAASGRAGAKNIQYF
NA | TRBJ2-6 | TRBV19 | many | TGTGCCAGTCACCAAAGCCGCTCTGGGGCCAACGTCCTGACTTTC | CASHQSRSGANVLTF
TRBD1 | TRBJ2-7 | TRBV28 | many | TGTGCCAGCAGTAAACCGGGACAGGGACACTACGAGCGGTACTTC | CASSKPGQGHYERYF
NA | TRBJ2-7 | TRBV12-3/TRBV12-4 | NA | TGTGCCAGCAGTTTACAGGCCCCGGCTGAGCAGTACTTC | CASSLQAPAEQYF
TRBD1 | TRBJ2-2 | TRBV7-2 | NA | TGTGCCAGCAGCTTAGCGGTGCAGGGGGTCGGGGCCGGGGAGCTGTTTTTT | CASSLAVQGVGAGELFF
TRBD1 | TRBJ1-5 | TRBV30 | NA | TGTGCCTGGAGTCCGGGACAGGGGAATCAGCCCCAGCATTTT | CAWSPGQGNQPQHF
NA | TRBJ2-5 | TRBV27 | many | TGTGCCAGCAGTATGCGCCCGATCGGGTCTTTTGCAGGAGAGACCCAGTACTTC | CASSMRPIGSFAGETQYF
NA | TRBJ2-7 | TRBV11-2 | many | TGTGCCAGCAGCTTAGAGAGAAACCCCTCCTACGAGCAGTACTTC | CASSLERNPSYEQYF
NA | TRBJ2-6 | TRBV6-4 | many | TGTGCCAGCAGGCGGGACACAGTGTACTCTGGGGCCAACGTCCTGACTTTC | CASRRDTVYSGANVLTF
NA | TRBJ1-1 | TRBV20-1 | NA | TGCAGTGCTAGAGTCCCGATGGGAGGGTTGAACACTGAAGCTTTCTTT | CSARVPMGGLNTEAFF
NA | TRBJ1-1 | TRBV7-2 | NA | TGTGCCAGCAGCTTAAGTCTTGAGGGGGACACTGAAGCTTTCTTT | CASSLSLEGDTEAFF
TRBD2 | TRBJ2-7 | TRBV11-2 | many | TGTGCCAGCAGCCGAGGGTGGAGAGCTAGCGGGGCCTTGGGGGAGCAGTACTTC | CASSRGWRASGALGEQYF
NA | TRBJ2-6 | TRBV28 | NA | TGTGCCAGCAGCACCTCCAGGGCTGGGGCCAACGTCCTGACTTTC | CASSTSRAGANVLTF
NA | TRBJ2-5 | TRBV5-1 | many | TGCGCCAGCAGCTTGGGGCTTGTGCGATCCCAAGAGACCCAGTACTTC | CASSLGLVRSQETQYF
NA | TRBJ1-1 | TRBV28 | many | TGTGCCAGCACCCCCCAAACAGGGCCGAGCACTGAAGCTTTCTTT | CASTPQTGPSTEAFF
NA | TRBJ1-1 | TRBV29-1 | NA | TGCAGCGTTGTTTCCGGGGCGAACACTGAAGCTTTCTTT | CSVVSGANTEAFF
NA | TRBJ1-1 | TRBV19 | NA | TGTGCCAGTAGTATTTCCAGGGCGATGAACACTGAAGCTTTCTTT | CASSISRAMNTEAFF
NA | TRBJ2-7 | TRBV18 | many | TGTGCCAGCTCACTCGGACAAGGTGGTGGAGGGTACGAGCAGTACTTC | CASSLGQGGGGYEQYF
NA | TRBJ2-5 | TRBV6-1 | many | TGTGCCAGCAGTGATACAGGGTTGGAGACCCAGTACTTC | CASSDTGLETQYF
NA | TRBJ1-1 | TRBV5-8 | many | TGTGCCAGCAGCTTGCGGGACGGCTTTGAAGCTTTCTTT | CASSLRDGFEAFF
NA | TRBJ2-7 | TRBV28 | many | TGTGCCAGCAGTTTGACCCTCTACGAGCAGTACTTC | CASSLTLYEQYF
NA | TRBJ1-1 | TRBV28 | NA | TGTGCCAGCAGTTTAGAGGGCTTTGGGATAATGAACACTGAAGCTTTCTTT | CASSLEGFGIMNTEAFF
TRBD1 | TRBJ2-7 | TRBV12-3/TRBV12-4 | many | TGTGCCAGCAGTTCCGGACAGGGGGCAGCGGAAAAGGCCTACGAGCAGTACTTC | CASSSGQGAAEKAYEQYF
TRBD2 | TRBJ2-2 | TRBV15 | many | TGTGCCACCAGCAGAGAACGACTAGCGGGAGGGGAGCTGTTTTTT | CATSRERLAGGELFF
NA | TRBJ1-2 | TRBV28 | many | TGTGCCAGCAGTTCCCCCAAGCATCTGAACTATGGCTACACCTTC | CASSSPKHLNYGYTF
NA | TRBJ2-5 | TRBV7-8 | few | TGTGCCAGCAGCTTAGCCGGGGGGCACCAAGAGACCCAGTACTTC | CASSLAGGHQETQYF
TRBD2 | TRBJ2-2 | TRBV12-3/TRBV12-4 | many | TGTGCCAGCACCTCTGCCAAGCGGGGGTGGTTCGGCACCGGGGAGCTGTTTTTT | CASTSAKRGWFGTGELFF
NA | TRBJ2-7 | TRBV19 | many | TGTGCCAGTAATACGGGAGGACAGGACGAGCAGTACTTC | CASNTGGQDEQYF
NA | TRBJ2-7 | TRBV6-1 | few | TGTGCCAGCAGTGAAAGGGCCATAAGAACCTACGAGCAGTACTTC | CASSERAIRTYEQYF